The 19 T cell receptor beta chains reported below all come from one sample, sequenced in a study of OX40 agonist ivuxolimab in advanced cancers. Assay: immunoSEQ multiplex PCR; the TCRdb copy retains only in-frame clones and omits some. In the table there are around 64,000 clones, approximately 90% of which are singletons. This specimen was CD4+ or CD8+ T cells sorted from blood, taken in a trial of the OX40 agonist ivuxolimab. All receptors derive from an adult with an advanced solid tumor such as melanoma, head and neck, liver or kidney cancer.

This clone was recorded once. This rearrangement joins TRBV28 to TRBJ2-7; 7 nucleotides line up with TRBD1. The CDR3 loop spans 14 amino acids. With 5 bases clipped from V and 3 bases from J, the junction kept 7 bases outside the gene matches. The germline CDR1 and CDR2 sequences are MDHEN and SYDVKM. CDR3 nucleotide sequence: TGTGCCAGCAGTCAACGACAGGGCAACTACGAGCAGTACTTC. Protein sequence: CASSQRQGNYEQYF. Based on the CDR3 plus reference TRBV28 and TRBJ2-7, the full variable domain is DVKVTQSSRYLVKRTGEKVFLECVQDMDHENMFWYRQDPGLGLRLIYFSYDVKMKEKGDIPEGYSVSREKKERFSLILESASTNQTSMYLCASSQRQGNYEQYFGPGTRLTVT.

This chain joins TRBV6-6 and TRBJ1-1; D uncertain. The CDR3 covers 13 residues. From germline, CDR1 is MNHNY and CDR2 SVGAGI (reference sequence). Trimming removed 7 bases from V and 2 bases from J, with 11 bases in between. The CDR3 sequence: CASIPYLNTEAFF. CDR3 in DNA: TGTGCCAGCATTCCTTATCTAAACACTGAAGCTTTCTTT.

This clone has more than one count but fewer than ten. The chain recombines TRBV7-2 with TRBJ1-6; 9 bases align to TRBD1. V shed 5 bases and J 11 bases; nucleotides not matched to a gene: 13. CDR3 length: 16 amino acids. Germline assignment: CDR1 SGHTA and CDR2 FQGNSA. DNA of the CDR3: TGTGCCAGCAGCCCCCGACAGGGGGGGGGAGCGGCACCCCTCCACTTT. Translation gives CASSPRQGGGAAPLHF.

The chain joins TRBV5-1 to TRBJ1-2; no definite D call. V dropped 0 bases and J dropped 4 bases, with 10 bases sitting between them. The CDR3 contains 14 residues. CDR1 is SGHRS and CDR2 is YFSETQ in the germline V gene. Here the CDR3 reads CASSLVGSSYGYTF. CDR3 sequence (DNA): TGCGCCAGCAGCTTGGTGGGGAGTAGCTATGGCTACACCTTC.

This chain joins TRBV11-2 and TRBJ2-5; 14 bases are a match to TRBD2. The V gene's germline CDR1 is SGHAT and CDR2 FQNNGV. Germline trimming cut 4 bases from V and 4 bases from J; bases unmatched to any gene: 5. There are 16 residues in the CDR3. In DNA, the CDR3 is TGTGCCAGCAGCTCAAGGACTAGCGGGAGGTTAGAGACCCAGTACTTC. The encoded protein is CASSSRTSGRLETQYF.

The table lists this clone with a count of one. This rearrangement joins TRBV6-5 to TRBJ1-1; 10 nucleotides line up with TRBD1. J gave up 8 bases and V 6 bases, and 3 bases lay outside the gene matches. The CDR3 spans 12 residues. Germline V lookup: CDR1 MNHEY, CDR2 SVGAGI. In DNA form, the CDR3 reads TGTGCCAGCAGCCGGACAGGGGGAGAAGCTTTCTTT. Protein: CASSRTGGEAFF.

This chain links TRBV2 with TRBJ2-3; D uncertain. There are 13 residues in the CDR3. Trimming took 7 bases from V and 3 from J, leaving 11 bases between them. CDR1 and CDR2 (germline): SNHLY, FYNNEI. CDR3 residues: CASTSGFTDTQYF. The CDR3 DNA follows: TGTGCCAGCACCTCTGGCTTTACAGATACGCAGTATTTT. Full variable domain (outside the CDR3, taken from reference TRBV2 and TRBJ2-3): EPEVTQTPSHQVTQMGQEVILRCVPISNHLYFYWYRQILGQKVEFLVSFYNNEISEKSEIFDDQFSVERPDGSNFTLKIRSTKLEDSAMYFCASTSGFTDTQYFGPGTRLTVL.

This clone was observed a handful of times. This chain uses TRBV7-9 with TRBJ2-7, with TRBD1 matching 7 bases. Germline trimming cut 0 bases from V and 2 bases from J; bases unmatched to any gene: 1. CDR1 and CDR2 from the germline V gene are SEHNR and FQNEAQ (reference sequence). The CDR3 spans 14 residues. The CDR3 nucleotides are TGTGCCAGCAGCTTAGCGGGACAGACCTACGAGCAGTACTTC. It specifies CASSLAGQTYEQYF.

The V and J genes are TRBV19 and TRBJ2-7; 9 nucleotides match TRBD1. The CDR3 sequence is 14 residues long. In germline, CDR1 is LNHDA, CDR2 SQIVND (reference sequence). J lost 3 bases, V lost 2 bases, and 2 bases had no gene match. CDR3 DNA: TGTGCCAGTAGTATAATGACAGGGGGCTACGAGCAGTACTTC. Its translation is CASSIMTGGYEQYF.

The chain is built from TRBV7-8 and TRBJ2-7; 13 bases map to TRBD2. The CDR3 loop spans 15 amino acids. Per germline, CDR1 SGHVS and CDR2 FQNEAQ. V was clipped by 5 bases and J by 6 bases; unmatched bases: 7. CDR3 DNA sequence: TGTGCCAGCAGCCCCGGACTAGCGGGAGCGGTCGAGCAGTACTTC. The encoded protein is CASSPGLAGAVEQYF.

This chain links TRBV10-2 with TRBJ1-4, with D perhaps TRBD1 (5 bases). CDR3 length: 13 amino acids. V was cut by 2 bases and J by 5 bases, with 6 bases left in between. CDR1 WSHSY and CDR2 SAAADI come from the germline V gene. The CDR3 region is CASSERGNEKLFF. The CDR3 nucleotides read TGCGCCAGCAGTGAGAGGGGAAATGAAAAACTGTTTTTT.

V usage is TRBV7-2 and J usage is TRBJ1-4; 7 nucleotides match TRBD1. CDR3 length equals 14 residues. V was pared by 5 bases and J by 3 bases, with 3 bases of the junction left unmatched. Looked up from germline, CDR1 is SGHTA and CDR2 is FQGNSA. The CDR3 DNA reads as TGTGCCAGCAGCGTACAGGGGTCTAATGAAAAACTGTTTTTT. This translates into CASSVQGSNEKLFF.

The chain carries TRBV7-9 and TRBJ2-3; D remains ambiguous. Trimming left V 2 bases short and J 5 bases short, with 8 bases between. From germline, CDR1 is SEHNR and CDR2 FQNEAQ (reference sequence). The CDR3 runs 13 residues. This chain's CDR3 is CASSLLGGDTQYF. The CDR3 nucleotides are TGTGCCAGCAGCTTACTAGGCGGAGATACGCAGTATTTT.

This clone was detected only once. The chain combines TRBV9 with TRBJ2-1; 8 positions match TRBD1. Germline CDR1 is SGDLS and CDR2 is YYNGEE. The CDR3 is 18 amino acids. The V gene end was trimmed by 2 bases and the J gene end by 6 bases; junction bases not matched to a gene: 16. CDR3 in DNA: TGTGCCAGCAGCGTGACGACAGGGGATGGGCCCTGGGGCAATGAGCAGTTCTTC. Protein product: CASSVTTGDGPWGNEQFF.

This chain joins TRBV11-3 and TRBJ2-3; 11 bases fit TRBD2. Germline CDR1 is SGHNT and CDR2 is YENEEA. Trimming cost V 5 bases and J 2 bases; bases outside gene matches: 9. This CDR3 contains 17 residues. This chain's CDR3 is CASSPRIAGGPTDTQYF. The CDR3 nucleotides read TGTGCCAGCAGCCCCAGAATAGCGGGGGGGCCCACAGATACGCAGTATTTT.

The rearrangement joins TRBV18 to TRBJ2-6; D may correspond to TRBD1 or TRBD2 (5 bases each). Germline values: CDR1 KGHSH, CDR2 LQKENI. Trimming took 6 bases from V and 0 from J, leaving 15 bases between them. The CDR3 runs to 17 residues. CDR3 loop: CASSKDGTTSGANVLTF. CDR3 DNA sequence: TGTGCCAGCTCGAAAGACGGGACCACCTCTGGGGCCAACGTCCTGACTTTC.

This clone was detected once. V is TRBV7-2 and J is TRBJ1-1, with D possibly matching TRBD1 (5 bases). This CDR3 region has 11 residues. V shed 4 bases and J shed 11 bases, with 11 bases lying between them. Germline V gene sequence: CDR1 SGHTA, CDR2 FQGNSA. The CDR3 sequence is CASSSGTGAFF. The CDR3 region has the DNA TGTGCCAGCAGCTCCGGGACGGGCGCTTTCTTT.

Here the CDR3 DNA reads TGTGCCAGCAGCTTAGCGAGGCAGGGCACTGAAGCTTTCTTT. Translated, it gives CASSLARQGTEAFF. This chain connects TRBV7-2 to TRBJ1-1; TRBD1 might be the D (5 bases). Trimming cost V 0 bases and J 4 bases, with 9 bases left between them. The CDR3 length is 14 residues. Germline V gene data show CDR1 as SGHTA and CDR2 as FQGNSA.

CDR3 nucleotides: TGTGCCAGCAGTAATTCCGGGACCTCCTACACTGAAGCTTTCTTT. It encodes CASSNSGTSYTEAFF. The V and J genes are TRBV5-5 and TRBJ1-1; TRBD1 is a possible D gene (5 bases). The germline CDR1 and CDR2 sequences are SGHKS and YYEKEE (reference sequence). V lost 5 bases to trimming and J lost 3 bases, with 17 bases between them. This CDR3 is built from 15 residues.